These 26 T cell receptor beta chains share one sample of origin, sequenced in a study of T-cell reconstitution after alpha-beta-depleted transplantation in children. Unique molecular identifiers tagged the TCRbeta library. TCRdb used MiXCR to reprocess the PCR reads, holding one entry per CDR3 protein. The sample lists around 130,000 distinct CDR3 sequences, 8% to 10% occurring once. This sample comprised PBMCs, mostly from graft donor cells, obtained 180 days after TCRalphabeta/CD19-depleted stem cell transplant. The receptors were gathered from a girl under three years old who had a stem cell transplant for combined immunodeficiency, so the T cells may come from the graft donor.

This clonotype was observed many times. V gene TRBV6-2 or TRBV6-3 combines with J gene TRBJ2-1, with D perhaps assigned TRBD1 or TRBD2 (9 bases each). Trimming pared 5 bases from V and 8 bases from J, leaving 34 bases between. CDR1 and CDR2 from the germline V gene are MNHEY and SVGEGT. The CDR3 is 20 amino acids. CDR3 region: CASSLIRDRVREGLPDEQFF. The CDR3 coding sequence is TGTGCCAGCAGTCTAATCCGGGACAGGGTGCGGGAGGGCCTTCCAGATGAGCAGTTCTTC.

This clonotype was observed a handful of times. The CDR3 protein is CASSPPGPRGYTF. For the CDR3, the DNA is TGTGCCAGCAGTCCTCCGGGCCCAAGGGGCTACACCTTC. The genes are TRBV28 and TRBJ1-2, with D unclear. Trimming pared 5 bases from V and 8 bases from J, leaving 15 bases between. Germline lookup yields CDR1 MDHEN and CDR2 SYDVKM. CDR3 size: 13 residues.

The J gene is TRBJ2-1, the V gene TRBV20-1; D gene uncertain. The germline V gene encodes CDR1 DFQATT and CDR2 SNEGSKA (reference sequence). V dropped 2 bases and J dropped 2 bases, with 7 bases sitting between them. The CDR3 consists of 13 residues. The CDR3 loop reads CSARSYPYNEQFF. The CDR3 bases are TGCAGTGCTAGAAGCTATCCCTACAATGAGCAGTTCTTC.

The count of this clonotype is one. An end of the junction does not agree with germline; a read error may underlie this. This chain links TRBV11-2 with TRBJ1-1; TRBD1 is a possible D gene (5 bases). This CDR3 spans 12 amino acids. Germline CDR1 reads SGHAT; CDR2 reads FQNNGV. The CDR3 DNA reads as TGTACCAGCAGCCCCTCAGGGCCCGAAGCTTTCTTT. Residues: CTSSPSGPEAFF.

This clonotype was seen at least ten times. The rearrangement uses TRBV20-1 and TRBJ2-1; D perhaps matches TRBD1 (6 bases). The CDR3 length is 13 residues. Trimming cost V 1 base and J 10 bases, with 14 bases left between them. The germline V gene has CDR1 DFQATT and CDR2 SNEGSKA (reference sequence). CDR3 loop: CSARVPLRGEQFF. The CDR3 DNA follows: TGCAGTGCTAGAGTACCCTTGAGGGGGGAGCAGTTCTTC.

This clonotype has at least ten counts. At one end, the junction sequence differs from germline, possibly due to a read error. V is TRBV6-2 or TRBV6-3 and J is TRBJ2-7; tentative D call: TRBD1 (6 bases). The germline CDR1 and CDR2 sequences are MNHEY and SVGEGT. The CDR3 length is 11 residues. CDR3 sequence (DNA): TGTGCCAGCAGACGGACAGTCGAGGAGTACTTC. As protein: CASRRTVEEYF.

This rearrangement joins TRBV6-5 to TRBJ1-6, with D unclear. The CDR3 totals 17 residues. Germline assignment: CDR1 MNHEY and CDR2 SVGAGI. Trimming removed 2 bases from V and 2 bases from J, with 13 bases in between. CDR3 sequence: CASSYAGSSPYNSPLHF. The CDR3 DNA sequence: TGTGCCAGCAGTTACGCGGGCAGTAGCCCCTATAATTCACCCCTCCACTTT.

This clonotype was seen at least ten times. The rearrangement links TRBV12-3 or TRBV12-4 to TRBJ1-5; D not resolved. Between the trimmed V and J ends, which lost 2 bases and 0 bases, there was a span of 5 bases. The CDR3 consists of 14 residues. The CDR3 coding sequence is TGTGCCAGCAGTTTATACGGTAGCAATCAGCCCCAGCATTTT. Its protein product is CASSLYGSNQPQHF.

This clonotype appeared many times. The chain uses TRBV29-1 and TRBJ2-1; TRBD1 might be the D (5 bases). From germline, CDR1 is SQVTM and CDR2 ANQGSEA. Trimming took off 2 bases at V and 5 bases at J, with 13 bases between the two ends. The CDR3 is 14 amino acids. CDR3 sequence reads: CSVEWGAGNNEQFF. CDR3 sequence (DNA): TGCAGCGTTGAATGGGGCGCAGGGAACAATGAGCAGTTCTTC.

The CDR3 nucleotides are TGTGCCAGCAGTTACGTTGCCAACAATCAGCCCCAGCATTTT. This sequence encodes CASSYVANNQPQHF. This chain uses TRBV6-2 or TRBV6-3 with TRBJ1-5; D gene unclear. Germline V CDR1 and CDR2: MNHEY, SVGEGT. The CDR3 spans 14 residues. Trimming took off 2 bases at V and 3 bases at J, with 8 bases between the two ends.

This clonotype appeared many times. This chain joins TRBV20-1 and TRBJ2-3, with 8 bases fitting TRBD1. The CDR3 spans 14 residues. V trimming: 5 bases; J trimming: 1 base; junction bases outside the gene matches: 5. CDR1 and CDR2 from the germline V gene are DFQATT and SNEGSKA (reference sequence). CDR3 sequence reads: CSAGDRFGTDTQYF. CDR3 coding DNA: TGCAGTGCTGGGGACAGGTTCGGCACAGATACGCAGTATTTT.

This chain links TRBV24-1 with TRBJ1-4; 7 positions match TRBD1. This CDR3 is built from 17 residues. The V segment lost 3 bases and the J segment 4 bases; nucleotides outside the gene matches: 10. CDR1 is KGHDR, CDR2 SFDVKD, per germline. The DNA of the CDR3 is TGTGCCACCAGTGATCCCCCTGTGGCAGGGGGTAATGAAAAACTGTTTTTT. Protein: CATSDPPVAGGNEKLFF.

Only a few counts were recorded for this clonotype. The CDR3 sequence: CASSPRRWGNGYTF. The CDR3 region has the DNA TGTGCCAGCAGCCCCCGGCGGTGGGGAAACGGCTACACCTTC. The chain uses TRBV7-2 and TRBJ1-2, with unresolved D. From germline, CDR1 is SGHTA and CDR2 FQGNSA. Trimming shortened V by 5 bases and J by 8 bases, and 18 bases separated the two germline ends. The CDR3 extends over 14 amino acids.

This clonotype has just a few counts. J is TRBJ2-7 and V is TRBV10-3; TRBD2 matches at 11 bases. The germline V gene encodes CDR1 ENHRY and CDR2 SYGVKD. The CDR3 consists of 16 residues. J was trimmed by 3 bases and V by 4 bases; bases with no gene match: 8. CDR3 in DNA: TGTGCCATCAGTGGGGATTACGGGACTAGCGGCTACGAGCAGTACTTC. This codes for CAISGDYGTSGYEQYF.

This chain links TRBV4-2 with TRBJ2-1, with 9 bases fitting TRBD2. Germline CDR1 reads LGHNA; CDR2 reads YNFKEQ. V shed 10 bases, J shed 2 bases, and the junction held 24 bases outside the gene matches. The CDR3 runs to 20 residues. CDR3: CAMGPSEGALAGEAYNEQFF. The DNA of the CDR3 is TGTGCCATGGGCCCCTCGGAGGGGGCGTTAGCGGGAGAGGCCTACAATGAGCAGTTCTTC.

This clonotype was observed at least ten times. The chain employs TRBV5-1 and TRBJ2-7; D gene unclear. The V gene lost 0 bases and the J gene lost 0 bases, with 7 bases spanning the gap. The CDR3 loop spans 14 amino acids. Germline CDR1 SGHRS, CDR2 YFSETQ. CDR3 DNA: TGCGCCAGCAGCTTGGGGCCAAGCTCCTACGAGCAGTACTTC. It encodes CASSLGPSSYEQYF.

This clonotype showed up just a few times. The V and J genes are TRBV18 and TRBJ2-1; weak D call: TRBD2 (6 bases). The CDR3 has 17 residues. In germline, CDR1 is KGHSH, CDR2 LQKENI. V was cut by 1 base and J by 3 bases, with 16 bases left in between. The CDR3 sequence is CASSPHCCGALYNEQFF. The CDR3, as DNA: TGTGCCAGCTCACCACATTGTTGCGGGGCCCTCTACAATGAGCAGTTCTTC.

This chain uses TRBV5-1 with TRBJ2-1, with 8 bases that match TRBD2. CDR1 and CDR2 from the germline V gene are SGHRS and YFSETQ. The CDR3 sequence is 16 residues long. Losses at the gene ends were 4 bases for V and 5 bases for J; bases not matched to a gene: 11. Written as DNA, the CDR3 is TGCGCCAGCAGCGGAACCGGGACTAGAGGGAACAATGAGCAGTTCTTC. Translation: CASSGTGTRGNNEQFF.

This clonotype was counted ten times or more. The V call is TRBV20-1, the J call TRBJ1-1, with D possibly matching TRBD1 (6 bases). V was shortened by 6 bases and J by 5 bases, with 10 bases between the two germline ends. The CDR3 is 11 residues long. Per germline, CDR1 DFQATT and CDR2 SNEGSKA (reference sequence). CDR3 sequence (DNA): TGCAGTGCCCGAGGGGGGACTGAAGCTTTCTTT. Its translation is CSARGGTEAFF.

V gene TRBV12-3 or TRBV12-4 combines with J gene TRBJ2-1; D unclear. CDR3 length: 13 residues. Trimming shortened V by 3 bases and J by 6 bases, and 9 bases separated the two germline ends. CDR3: CASSLGRSNEQFF. The CDR3 bases are TGTGCCAGCAGTTTGGGCCGGAGCAATGAGCAGTTCTTC.

This clonotype was detected a few times. The chain links TRBV5-1 to TRBJ1-1, with D possibly TRBD1 on 5 matching bases. Germline lookup yields CDR1 SGHRS and CDR2 YFSETQ. This CDR3 has 13 amino acids. V was clipped by 0 bases and J by 2 bases, with 5 bases between them. The CDR3 DNA is TGCGCCAGCAGCTTGGGGGACAACACTGAAGCTTTCTTT. Translating it yields CASSLGDNTEAFF.

The V call is TRBV12-3 or TRBV12-4, the J call TRBJ1-2, with a tentative D call TRBD1 (5 bases). V was shortened by 3 bases and J by 5 bases, with 16 bases between the two germline ends. CDR3 length: 15 amino acids. The CDR3 bases are TGTGCCAGCAGTTTGGGGGGATCTACCTCGTATGGCTACACCTTC. Translating it yields CASSLGGSTSYGYTF.

There are a few counts of this clonotype. This chain links TRBV5-1 with TRBJ2-5; D is undetermined. CDR1 is SGHRS, CDR2 YFSETQ, per germline. This CDR3 comprises 13 residues. V was clipped by 6 bases and J by 3 bases, with 12 bases between them. CDR3 coding DNA: TGCGCCAGCACCCCGTCTCCGGAAGAGACCCAGTACTTC. Its protein is CASTPSPEETQYF.

The count of this clonotype is one. The genes are TRBV6-5 and TRBJ2-7; the D is unclear. V was clipped by 2 bases and J by 1 base, with 12 bases between them. Germline-derived CDR1 and CDR2 are MNHEY and SVGAGI. There are 15 residues in the CDR3. CDR3 nucleotide sequence: TGTGCCAGCAGTTACGGCAAGTACAGATCCTACGAGCAGTACTTC. It encodes CASSYGKYRSYEQYF.

This clonotype has a count of ten or more. This chain links TRBV29-1 with TRBJ2-3; D call uncertain. Germline V CDR1 and CDR2: SQVTM, ANQGSEA. The CDR3 runs 14 residues. V lost 7 bases, J lost 3 bases, and 17 bases lay in between. For the CDR3, the DNA is TGCAGCGGGTCTGGCAGGCTAAAAACAGATACGCAGTATTTT. Amino acids: CSGSGRLKTDTQYF.

This clonotype came up many times. The rearrangement links TRBV6-5 to TRBJ2-1, with TRBD1 matching 8 bases. The CDR3 extends over 14 amino acids. In germline, CDR1 is MNHEY, CDR2 SVGAGI. The V segment lost 2 bases and the J segment 9 bases; nucleotides outside the gene matches: 6. The CDR3 DNA follows: TGTGCCAGCAGTTACGACAGGGGAATTGGTGAGCAGTTCTTC. Protein sequence: CASSYDRGIGEQFF.